These 5 T cell receptor beta chains share one sample of origin, sequenced in a study of response to subunit inactivated influenza vaccine. TCRdb re-analysed the RT-PCR reads in MiXCR, keeping a single row per CDR3 protein. The sample shows some 500,000 distinct CDR3 sequences, under 15% of them seen only once. Specimen: PBMCs from blood, collected roughly 6 weeks after vaccination. The receptors shown here come from a man aged 45-65 years who received an inactivated influenza vaccine.

There are many counts of this clonotype. The chain recombines TRBV20-1 with TRBJ1-1; D remains unclear. The germline V gene encodes CDR1 DFQATT and CDR2 SNEGSKA (reference sequence). The V end was cut by 3 bases, the J end by 5 bases, with 7 bases between. The CDR3 runs 11 residues. The CDR3 DNA sequence: TGCAGTGCTAGTACCCAGACTGAAGCTTTCTTT. Translation gives CSASTQTEAFF.

This sequence joins TRBV7-9 and TRBJ2-5; 12 bases are a match to TRBD2. Germline-derived CDR1 and CDR2 are SEHNR and FQNEAQ (reference sequence). Trimming cost V 6 bases and J 0 bases; bases outside gene matches: 5. The length of the CDR3 is 16 residues. The CDR3 coding sequence is TGTGCCAGCAGTCGGACTAGCGGGGCGTACCAAGAGACCCAGTACTTC. This translates into CASSRTSGAYQETQYF.

The chain is built from TRBV4-2 and TRBJ2-6; D ambiguous. CDR1 and CDR2 from the germline V gene are LGHNA and YNFKEQ. Trimming removed 0 bases at V and 1 base at J, with 10 bases between. The CDR3 has 17 amino acids. For the CDR3, the DNA is TGTGCCAGCAGCCAAGATTTGGCCAGATCTGGGGCCAACGTCCTGACTTTC. Its translation: CASSQDLARSGANVLTF.

This clonotype was detected a few times. J is TRBJ2-3 and V is TRBV5-1; 10 nucleotides match TRBD2. Germline CDR1 reads SGHRS; CDR2 reads YFSETQ. The CDR3 extends over 16 amino acids. V lost 0 bases and J lost 2; bases outside the gene matches: 3. This chain's CDR3 is CASSLGSGGSTDTQYF. CDR3 sequence (DNA): TGCGCCAGCAGCTTGGGTAGCGGGGGGTCCACAGATACGCAGTATTTT.

This clonotype was seen a handful of times. The chain is built from TRBV6-2 or TRBV6-3 and TRBJ2-3, with D perhaps TRBD2 (6 bases). Between the trimmed V and J ends, which lost 2 bases and 3 bases, there was a span of 18 bases. The CDR3 covers 17 residues. Germline V gene data show CDR1 as MNHEY and CDR2 as SVGEGT. The CDR3 DNA is TGTGCCAGCAGTTACGCGGGGCAGGGTATAAGAACAGATACGCAGTATTTT. Its translation is CASSYAGQGIRTDTQYF.